The rows below give T cell receptor beta chains drawn from one sample of a study of shared clonotypes between healthy human individuals. Data came from immunoSEQ multiplex PCR; TCRdb stores just in-frame clones and leaves some out. The sample carries about 2.2 million clones, approximately 92% recorded once. Sequences were obtained from naive CD8+ T cells from PBMCs. The source is a young man in good health. Some clones in this sample may be carry-over from other donors' samples. The CDR3 runs from the conserved cysteine through the conserved F or W. The D gene is left open where the match is weak. Clone size is stated in some rows and not others, as once, few, many or a class when expanded.

18 | TRBJ2-7 | TRBV15 | NA | NA | TGTGCCACCAGCCCCTCAGGTGGGGAGTTTAGATCAATCTACGAGCAGTACTTC | CATSPSGGEFRSIYEQYF
12 | TRBJ1-2 | TRBV4-2 | NA | NA | TGTGCCAGCCTGGCCGAAAACTATGGCTACACCTTC | CASLAENYGYTF
14 | TRBJ2-5 | TRBV25-1 | NA | NA | TGTGCCAGCAGTGTGGGAGGCACTCGGGAGACCCAGTACTTC | CASSVGGTRETQYF
19 | TRBJ1-2 | TRBV9 | NA | NA | TGTGCCAGCAGCGTGGCAATCGAGACAGGAGGTCTAGGGTATAATGGCTACACCTTC | CASSVAIETGGLGYNGYTF
18 | TRBJ2-1 | TRBV5-1 | once | NA | TGCGCCAGCAGCTTTCTCCCTAGGCGCCCCTCGACCGCGCATGAGCAGTTCTTC | CASSFLPRRPSTAHEQFF
16 | TRBJ2-1 | TRBV27 | NA | NA | TGTGCCAGCCTTTGGGATCGGGACTCCACCCCCAATGAGCAGTTCTTC | CASLWDRDSTPNEQFF
15 | TRBJ1-2 | TRBV27 | NA | NA | TGTGCCAGCAGTTTAACCCAGGGTAGTGCCTATGGCTACACCTTC | CASSLTQGSAYGYTF
14 | TRBJ1-1 | TRBV7-9 | few | NA | TGTGCCAGCAGCTTAGGGGTAGTTGACACTGAAGCTTTCTTT | CASSLGVVDTEAFF
14 | TRBJ1-5 | TRBV6-5 | NA | NA | TGTGCCAGCAAGCCCGTCTATAGCAATCAGCCCCAGCATTTT | CASKPVYSNQPQHF
16 | TRBJ2-7 | TRBV7-9 | NA | NA | TGTGCCAGCAGCTTCGCCAGGGCCCAAAGCTCCTACGAGCAGTACTTC | CASSFARAQSSYEQYF
13 | TRBJ2-7 | TRBV19 | NA | NA | TGTGCCAGTAGTCCCCGGAGGGCCTACGAGCAGTACTTC | CASSPRRAYEQYF
18 | TRBJ2-3 | TRBV13 | NA | TRBD2 | TGTGCCAGCAGCTCCCTCGAACTAGCGGGAGGGAGCACAGATACGCAGTATTTT | CASSSLELAGGSTDTQYF
13 | TRBJ2-1 | TRBV14 | NA | NA | TGTGCCAGCAGCCAAGGGGCATTGGGTGAGCAGTTCTTC | CASSQGALGEQFF
12 | TRBJ2-1 | TRBV7-9 | NA | NA | TGTGCCAGCAGCCTCCAGGTTGGTGAGCAGTTCTTC | CASSLQVGEQFF
14 | TRBJ2-5 | TRBV29-1 | once | NA | TGCAGCGTTGTAGGGGCCGAGAGACAAGAGACCCAGTACTTC | CSVVGAERQETQYF
14 | TRBJ2-7 | TRBV2 | NA | NA | TGTGCCAGCAGTGGGGGTTGGAACTCCTACGAGCAGTACTTC | CASSGGWNSYEQYF
14 | TRBJ1-1 | TRBV7-6 | NA | NA | TGTGCCAGCAGCAGTTCAACAGCGAACACTGAAGCTTTCTTT | CASSSSTANTEAFF
15 | TRBJ2-2 | TRBV28 | NA | TRBD1 | TGTGCCAGCAGTTTTGACAGGGGAAACACCGGGGAGCTGTTTTTT | CASSFDRGNTGELFF
15 | TRBJ2-1 | TRBV11-2 | NA | TRBD2 | TGTGCCAGCAGCTTAGTGGCTAGCGGGAGTGAGGAGCAGTTCTTC | CASSLVASGSEEQFF
14 | TRBJ2-7 | TRBV27 | NA | NA | TGTGCCAGCAGTTTAGGGCTAGCATCCTACGAGCAGTACTTC | CASSLGLASYEQYF
13 | TRBJ1-1 | TRBV10-2 | NA | NA | TGCGCCAGCAGTGATAGATTTAACACTGAAGCTTTCTTT | CASSDRFNTEAFF
16 | TRBJ2-1 | TRBV27 | NA | NA | TGTGCCAGCAGTTTATCAGTAGACTCTTATTACAATGAGCAGTTCTTC | CASSLSVDSYYNEQFF
15 | TRBJ1-1 | TRBV6-5 | NA | TRBD1 | TGTGCCAGCAGCCTCACTCGGACAGGGAACACTGAAGCTTTCTTT | CASSLTRTGNTEAFF
14 | TRBJ2-3 | TRBV27 | NA | NA | TGTGCCAGCAGTTTCGGGACTAGCACAGATACGCAGTATTTT | CASSFGTSTDTQYF
15 | TRBJ2-7 | TRBV27 | NA | TRBD1 | TGTGCCAGCAAGCCGGGGTACAGGGGGACCTACGAGCAGTACTTC | CASKPGYRGTYEQYF
13 | TRBJ2-7 | TRBV27 | NA | NA | TGTGCCAGCAGTCCCGGCAGGGCCTACGAGCAGTACTTC | CASSPGRAYEQYF
16 | TRBJ2-3 | TRBV7-9 | NA | TRBD1 | TGTGCCAGCAGCTTAGGGGCAGGGGGTATTACAGATACGCAGTATTTT | CASSLGAGGITDTQYF
17 | TRBJ2-3 | TRBV19 | once | NA | TGTGCCAGTAGTACCATAGGGACGGGGAGAGAGTTGGATACGCAGTATTTT | CASSTIGTGRELDTQYF
15 | TRBJ2-7 | TRBV11-2 | NA | NA | TGTGCCAGCAGCTTAGCCGGGGCCAGGGGCTACGAGCAGTACTTC | CASSLAGARGYEQYF
15 | TRBJ2-3 | TRBV5-1 | NA | NA | TGCGCCAGCAGGGTAGGACCGGCGCCGACAGATACGCAGTATTTT | CASRVGPAPTDTQYF
13 | TRBJ2-3 | TRBV11-2 | NA | NA | TGTGCCAGCAGCACGGACAGCACAGATACGCAGTATTTT | CASSTDSTDTQYF
13 | TRBJ2-1 | TRBV10-2 | NA | NA | TGCGCCAGCAGTGAAGGTCCTACCCATGAGCAGTTCTTC | CASSEGPTHEQFF
17 | TRBJ2-2 | TRBV29-1 | NA | TRBD1 | TGCAGCGTTGAAGATAAGGGACAGGGTTCTAGCACCGGGGAGCTGTTTTTT | CSVEDKGQGSSTGELFF
13 | TRBJ1-1 | TRBV6-6 | once | NA | TGTGCCAGCAGCCCGACAGTGAACACTGAAGCTTTCTTT | CASSPTVNTEAFF
13 | TRBJ2-7 | TRBV27 | NA | NA | TGTGCCAGCAGCCGTGGGATCTCCTACGAGCAGTACTTC | CASSRGISYEQYF
16 | TRBJ2-1 | TRBV9 | few | TRBD1 | TGTGCCAGCAGCGTTCTCGAAAGGACAGGGATCTATGAGCAGTTCTTC | CASSVLERTGIYEQFF
18 | TRBJ1-1 | TRBV28 | NA | NA | TGTGCCAGCAGTTTACCGACTGTACCGGGGATTGGGAACACTGAAGCTTTCTTT | CASSLPTVPGIGNTEAFF
13 | TRBJ1-1 | TRBV4-1 | NA | TRBD1 | TGCGCCGGGGGACAGGGAGATCGCACTGAAGCTTTCTTT | CAGGQGDRTEAFF
17 | TRBJ2-2 | TRBV4-3 | NA | NA | TGCGCCAGCAGCCAAGAAAGGATGGACTGGAACACCGGGGAGCTGTTTTTT | CASSQERMDWNTGELFF
14 | TRBJ1-2 | TRBV15 | NA | TRBD1 | TGTGCCACCAGCGCAAAAGACAGGGCGGATGGCTACACCTTC | CATSAKDRADGYTF
17 | TRBJ1-5 | TRBV10-3 | NA | NA | TGTGCCATCAGTGAGTCAGACGGCGGCCGCCGAGGTCAGCCCCAGCATTTT | CAISESDGGRRGQPQHF
13 | TRBJ1-2 | TRBV27 | NA | NA | TGTGCCAGCAGTCCTACAGGAAACCATGGCTACACCTTC | CASSPTGNHGYTF
13 | TRBJ1-2 | TRBV7-9 | NA | NA | TGTGCCAGCAGCTTAGACAGGAAAGATGGCTACACCTTC | CASSLDRKDGYTF
19 | TRBJ2-7 | TRBV7-3 | NA | TRBD2 | TGTGCCAGGTTCCCCTCGGCTAGCGGGAGGGTAGGGATCTCCTACGAGCAGTACTTC | CARFPSASGRVGISYEQYF
15 | TRBJ2-1 | TRBV27 | once | NA | TGTGCCAGCAGTTTAGACGGCGCATACCACAATGAGCAGTTCTTC | CASSLDGAYHNEQFF
13 | TRBJ1-2 | TRBV9 | NA | TRBD1 | TGTGCCAGCAGCCCAGGGACAGGGGGCGGCTACACCTTC | CASSPGTGGGYTF